These 24 T cell receptor beta chains came from one sample sequenced in a study of OX40 agonist ivuxolimab in advanced cancers. Data came from immunoSEQ multiplex PCR; TCRdb stores just in-frame clones and leaves some out. The data contain approximately 69,000 clones, about 82% of them singletons. This specimen consisted of CD4+ or CD8+ T cells sorted from blood, obtained in a trial of the OX40 agonist ivuxolimab. These receptors all stem from an adult with an advanced solid tumor such as melanoma, head and neck, liver or kidney cancer.

The chain combines TRBV27 with TRBJ1-2; maybe TRBD1 (5 bases). This CDR3 has 15 residues. The germline V gene has CDR1 MNHEY and CDR2 SMNVEV (reference sequence). The germline V and J ends were trimmed by 2 bases and 4 bases, with 14 bases remaining between them. CDR3 loop: CASSLGSRAAYGYTF. For the CDR3, the DNA is TGTGCCAGCAGTTTAGGGTCCAGGGCAGCCTATGGCTACACCTTC.

V gene TRBV5-1 combines with J gene TRBJ2-5; D might be TRBD1 or TRBD2, each matching 5 bases. V was pared by 5 bases and J by 2 bases, with 19 bases between. Germline V gene lookup returns CDR1 SGHRS and CDR2 YFSETQ. The CDR3 is 16 residues long. CDR3 in DNA: TGCGCCAGCAGGGACGGGACCAAACCTTTTCAAGAGACCCAGTACTTC. Its protein product is CASRDGTKPFQETQYF.

The chain links TRBV4-3 to TRBJ2-1; no clear D. Germline V gene lookup returns CDR1 LGHNA and CDR2 YSLEER. The CDR3 has 15 amino acids. V was trimmed by 1 base and J by 0 bases, leaving 7 bases between them. The CDR3 region has the DNA TGCGCCAGCAGCCAAGGGGTCGGCTCCTACAATGAGCAGTTCTTC. Its protein product is CASSQGVGSYNEQFF.

The chain uses TRBV5-4 and TRBJ2-5, with D possibly matching TRBD1 (6 bases). The germline V gene has CDR1 SGHNT and CDR2 YYREEE (reference sequence). Trimming removed 3 bases from V and 2 bases from J, with 20 bases in between. This CDR3 is built from 17 residues. CDR3 nucleotide sequence: TGTGCCAGCAGCTGGGGGCGCTACGGGGCGAGACAAGAGACCCAGTACTTC. It encodes CASSWGRYGARQETQYF. Complete variable domain (other parts from reference TRBV5-4 and TRBJ2-5): ETGVTQSPTHLIKTRGQQVTLRCSSQSGHNTVSWYQQALGQGPQFIFQYYREEENGRGNFPPRFSGLQFPNYSSELNVNALELDDSALYLCASSWGRYGARQETQYFGPGTRLLVL.

The V gene is TRBV27, the J gene TRBJ2-1; 7 positions match TRBD1. The CDR3 has 14 amino acids. The germline CDR1 and CDR2 sequences are MNHEY and SMNVEV (reference sequence). V trimming: 4 bases; J trimming: 4 bases; junction bases outside the gene matches: 4. CDR3 loop: CASSWDRPYNEQFF. The CDR3 DNA is TGTGCCAGCAGTTGGGACAGACCATACAATGAGCAGTTCTTC.

The V call is TRBV7-2, the J call TRBJ1-6; 9 bases line up with TRBD1. With V trimmed by 7 bases and J by 9 bases, 10 bases remained unmatched. This CDR3 has 15 amino acids. Germline V lookup: CDR1 SGHTA, CDR2 FQGNSA. CDR3 loop: CASITGGAITSPLHF. DNA for the CDR3: TGTGCCAGCATTACAGGGGGCGCGATAACTTCACCCCTCCACTTT.

The chain joins TRBV6-6 to TRBJ2-3, with 11 bases fitting TRBD1. With 6 bases clipped from V and 3 bases from J, the junction kept 2 bases outside the gene matches. CDR3 length: 14 amino acids. CDR1 and CDR2 (germline): MNHNY, SVGAGI (reference sequence). CDR3 protein: CASSGQGATDTQYF. Here the CDR3 DNA reads TGTGCCAGCAGCGGACAGGGGGCTACAGATACGCAGTATTTT.

This chain connects TRBV2 to TRBJ1-6; the D gene is possibly TRBD1 (6 bases). Trimming took off 7 bases at V and 4 bases at J, with 14 bases between the two ends. CDR1 SNHLY and CDR2 FYNNEI come from the germline V gene. This CDR3 is 15 amino acids long. The CDR3 sequence: CASNSFTGYNSPLHF. For the CDR3, the DNA is TGTGCCAGCAACTCTTTTACAGGGTATAATTCACCCCTCCACTTT.

The gene calls are TRBV27 and TRBJ1-2; D is uncertain. Trimming pared 4 bases from V and 5 bases from J, leaving 8 bases between. Per the germline V gene, CDR1 is MNHEY and CDR2 is SMNVEV (reference sequence). The CDR3 is made up of 12 amino acids. The CDR3 bases are TGTGCCAGCAGTTCACGCGAATATGGCTACACCTTC. It translates to CASSSREYGYTF.

The chain uses TRBV6-5 and TRBJ2-1; D not certain. Germline V gene data show CDR1 as MNHEY and CDR2 as SVGAGI. The CDR3 has 14 amino acids. V gave up 2 bases and J gave up 5 bases, with 10 bases separating them. The CDR3 loop is CASSYELGDNEQFF. The CDR3 DNA reads TGTGCCAGCAGTTACGAACTTGGCGACAATGAGCAGTTCTTC.

V usage is TRBV19 and J usage is TRBJ2-2, with a tentative D call TRBD1 (5 bases). Deletions cut 3 bases from V and 2 bases from J, with 7 bases between. The germline V gene has CDR1 LNHDA and CDR2 SQIVND (reference sequence). The CDR3 totals 14 residues. The CDR3 sequence is CASSMGLNTGELFF. The CDR3, as DNA: TGTGCCAGTAGTATGGGGCTTAACACCGGGGAGCTGTTTTTT.

V and J are TRBV19 and TRBJ1-5; 7 bases line up with TRBD1. Germline V CDR1 and CDR2: LNHDA, SQIVND (reference sequence). After removal of 7 bases from V and 2 bases from J, the junction contained 8 bases not matched to a gene. This CDR3 contains 15 residues. CDR3 sequence: CASKDAGTGNQPQHF. The CDR3 nucleotides are TGTGCCAGTAAAGACGCCGGGACAGGCAATCAGCCCCAGCATTTT. Together with reference TRBV19 and TRBJ1-5, the CDR3 gives the full variable domain: DGGITQSPKYLFRKEGQNVTLSCEQNLNHDAMYWYRQDPGQGLRLIYYSQIVNDFQKGDIAEGYSVSREKKESFPLTVTSAQKNPTAFYLCASKDAGTGNQPQHFGDGTRLSIL.

This chain uses TRBV5-4 with TRBJ1-1, with D perhaps matching TRBD1 (5 bases). Trimming left V 1 base short and J 1 base short, with 20 bases between. Germline loops: CDR1 SGHNT, CDR2 YYREEE (reference sequence). This CDR3 is 18 amino acids long. CDR3 bases: TGTGCCAGCAGCTTGTTTTCCCAGGACATGCTCCAGAACACTGAAGCTTTCTTT. As protein: CASSLFSQDMLQNTEAFF.

The J gene is TRBJ2-1, the V gene TRBV5-1, with unresolved D. Trimming left V 7 bases short and J 0 bases short, with 14 bases between. From germline, CDR1 is SGHRS and CDR2 YFSETQ. CDR3 length: 15 amino acids. CDR3 amino acids: CASGEQASSYNEQFF. In nucleotides, the CDR3 is TGCGCCAGCGGAGAGCAGGCAAGCTCCTACAATGAGCAGTTCTTC.

The chain uses TRBV13 and TRBJ1-5; D is possibly TRBD1 (6 bases). This CDR3 contains 14 residues. V was pared by 3 bases and J by 3 bases, with 9 bases between. The germline V gene encodes CDR1 PRHDT and CDR2 FYEKMQ (reference sequence). CDR3 in amino acids: CASSFRGPNQPQHF. For the CDR3, the DNA is TGTGCCAGCAGCTTCAGGGGCCCCAATCAGCCCCAGCATTTT.

Here the CDR3 reads CASSPRETGAGNTIYF. For the CDR3, the DNA is TGTGCCAGCAGCCCGAGAGAGACAGGGGCTGGAAACACCATATATTTT. The genes are TRBV7-8 and TRBJ1-3; TRBD1 matches at 8 bases. J was trimmed by 2 bases and V by 5 bases; bases with no gene match: 8. The CDR3 spans 16 residues. In germline, CDR1 is SGHVS, CDR2 FQNEAQ.

V usage is TRBV19 and J usage is TRBJ1-5; 11 nucleotides line up with TRBD1. The CDR3 has 15 amino acids. The germline gives CDR1 LNHDA, CDR2 SQIVND (reference sequence). V gave up 7 bases and J gave up 4 bases; unmatched junction bases: 6. The DNA of the CDR3 is TGTGCCAGTAAGTGGGACAGGGGGTCAAATCAGCCCCAGCATTTT. Translating it yields CASKWDRGSNQPQHF.

J is TRBJ1-2 and V is TRBV2; perhaps TRBD1 as D (6 bases). The V end lost 4 bases, the J end lost 3 bases, and 9 bases lay between the germline ends. Germline V gene sequence: CDR1 SNHLY, CDR2 FYNNEI. This CDR3 is built from 13 residues. This CDR3 reads CASSVEGDYGYTF. CDR3 sequence (DNA): TGTGCCAGCAGTGTGGAGGGGGACTATGGCTACACCTTC.

This chain links TRBV28 with TRBJ2-7; TRBD2 aligns across 8 bases. With V trimmed by 5 bases and J by 0 bases, 15 bases remained unmatched. The CDR3 is 18 residues long. Looked up from germline, CDR1 is MDHEN and CDR2 is SYDVKM. The CDR3 is CASSLGGGLADSSYEQYF. Here the CDR3 DNA reads TGTGCCAGCAGTCTGGGCGGGGGGCTAGCGGATAGCTCCTACGAGCAGTACTTC.

V is TRBV6-5 and J is TRBJ2-2, with D tentatively TRBD2 (6 bases). Germline lookup yields CDR1 MNHEY and CDR2 SVGAGI. This CDR3 has 14 residues. The ends were cut back, 5 bases at V and 4 bases at J, with 11 bases in the middle. CDR3: CASSTGLTTGELFF. DNA for the CDR3: TGTGCCAGCAGTACGGGACTTACCACCGGGGAGCTGTTTTTT.

The chain couples TRBV20-1 to TRBJ2-7, with 9 nucleotides matching TRBD2. In germline, CDR1 is DFQATT, CDR2 SNEGSKA (reference sequence). The CDR3 has 11 amino acids. V gave up 5 bases and J gave up 6 bases; unmatched junction bases: 2. This CDR3 is CSAYSGSEQYF. CDR3 sequence (DNA): TGCAGTGCTTATAGCGGGAGCGAGCAGTACTTC.

V and J are TRBV5-4 and TRBJ1-2; unclear D gene. The CDR3 runs to 14 residues. Germline CDR1 SGHNT, CDR2 YYREEE (reference sequence). V was trimmed by 1 base and J by 2 bases, leaving 9 bases between them. This CDR3 is CASSLFQSNYGYTF. In nucleotides, the CDR3 is TGTGCCAGCAGCTTGTTTCAGTCAAACTATGGCTACACCTTC.

The chain joins TRBV27 to TRBJ2-7; TRBD1 aligns across 7 bases. The CDR3 covers 14 residues. The germline V gene encodes CDR1 MNHEY and CDR2 SMNVEV (reference sequence). J lost 3 bases, V lost 8 bases, and 10 bases had no gene match. The CDR3 protein is CASGLRTGRYEQYV. CDR3 sequence (DNA): TGTGCCAGCGGCCTTCGGACAGGCCGCTACGAGCAGTACGTC.

The sample holds one count of this clone. The chain uses TRBV6-5 and TRBJ1-5, with 7 nucleotides matching TRBD1. Trimming cost V 5 bases and J 1 base; bases outside gene matches: 5. The CDR3 length is 15 residues. The germline V gene encodes CDR1 MNHEY and CDR2 SVGAGI. The CDR3 region has the DNA TGTGCCAGCAGTCGACAGGGCACGAGCAATCAGCCCCAGCATTTT. This gives the protein CASSRQGTSNQPQHF.